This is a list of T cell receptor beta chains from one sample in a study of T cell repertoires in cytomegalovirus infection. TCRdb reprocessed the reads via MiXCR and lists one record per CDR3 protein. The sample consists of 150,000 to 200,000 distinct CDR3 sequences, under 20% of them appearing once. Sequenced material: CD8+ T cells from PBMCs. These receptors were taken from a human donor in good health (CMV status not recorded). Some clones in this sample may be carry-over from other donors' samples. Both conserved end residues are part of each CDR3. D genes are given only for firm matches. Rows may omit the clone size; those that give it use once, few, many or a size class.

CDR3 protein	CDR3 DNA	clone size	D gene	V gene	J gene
CASSLGSSGGNQPQHF	TGTGCCAGCAGCTTAGGGTCTTCAGGCGGCAATCAGCCCCAGCATTTT	.	.	TRBV7-9	TRBJ1-5
CASVPGVSLVNTEAFF	TGTGCCAGCGTACCCGGCGTCAGTTTGGTCAACACTGAAGCTTTCTTT	.	.	TRBV7-9	TRBJ1-1
CASSQPGQGYNEQFF	TGTGCCAGCAGCCAGCCGGGACAGGGGTACAATGAGCAGTTCTTC	.	TRBD1	TRBV7-9	TRBJ2-1
CASSFGRRLAGEEQYF	TGTGCCAGCAGCTTCGGTCGTAGACTAGCGGGTGAAGAGCAGTACTTC	few	TRBD2	TRBV7-2	TRBJ2-7
CSARFPYTGDYEQYF	TGCAGTGCTAGATTCCCCTACACAGGGGACTACGAGCAGTACTTC	few	TRBD1	TRBV20-1	TRBJ2-7
CASSWTREQYF	TGTGCCAGCAGCTGGACACGCGAGCAGTACTTC	few	.	TRBV7-6	TRBJ2-7
CASSARGSEGSYEQYF	TGTGCCAGCAGCGCGAGGGGGTCGGAGGGATCCTACGAGCAGTACTTC	few	.	TRBV7-9	TRBJ2-7
CVSLLEGTYEQYF	TGTGTCAGCCTCCTGGAAGGGACCTACGAGCAGTACTTC	few	.	TRBV28	TRBJ2-7
CASSLVYNSYEQYF	TGTGCCAGCAGCTTAGTCTACAACTCCTACGAGCAGTACTTC	few	.	TRBV11-2	TRBJ2-7
CSVDGPGIYEQFF	TGCAGCGTAGACGGCCCAGGGATCTATGAGCAGTTCTTC	few	.	TRBV29-1	TRBJ2-1
CASTYVGSRTEAFF	TGTGCCAGCACCTACGTAGGGAGTCGGACTGAAGCTTTCTTT	.	.	TRBV7-2	TRBJ1-1
CATRDGGGNEQFF	TGTGCCACCCGGGACGGTGGGGGCAATGAGCAGTTCTTC	few	.	TRBV11-2	TRBJ2-1
CASSLIEETQYF	TGTGCCAGCAGCTTAATCGAGGAGACCCAGTACTTC	.	.	TRBV7-9	TRBJ2-5